The sequence of this TCR beta chain was determined in a study of cytomegalovirus exposure and HLA in healthy donors. Both 60 Vbeta primers and 13 Jbeta primers went into the PCR. Data came from immunoSEQ multiplex PCR; TCRdb stores just in-frame clones and leaves some out. This table has roughly 100,000 clones, around two thirds appearing once. V shed 1 base, J shed 4 bases, and the junction held 2 bases outside the gene matches. The germline gives CDR1 SGHAT, CDR2 FQNNGV. CDR3 length: 14 residues. This receptor was obtained from a woman aged 45-59 years in good health and CMV-seronegative. Sequenced: PBMCs. The chain carries TRBV11-2 and TRBJ1-1; TRBD1 agrees at 8 bases. The CDR3 here is CASSLGQGATEAFF. CDR3 DNA sequence: TGTGCCAGCAGCTTAGGGCAGGGGGCCACTGAAGCTTTCTTT.